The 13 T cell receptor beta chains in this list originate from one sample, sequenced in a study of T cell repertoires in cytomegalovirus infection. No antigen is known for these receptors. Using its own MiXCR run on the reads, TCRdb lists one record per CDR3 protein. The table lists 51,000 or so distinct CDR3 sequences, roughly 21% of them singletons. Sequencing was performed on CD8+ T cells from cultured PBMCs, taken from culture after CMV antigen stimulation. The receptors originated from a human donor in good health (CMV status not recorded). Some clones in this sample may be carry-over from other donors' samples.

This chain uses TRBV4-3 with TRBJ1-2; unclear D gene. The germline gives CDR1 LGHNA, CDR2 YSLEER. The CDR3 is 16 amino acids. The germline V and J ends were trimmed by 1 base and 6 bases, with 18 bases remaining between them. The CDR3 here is CASSQVTATAVNGYTF. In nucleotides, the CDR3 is TGCGCCAGCAGCCAAGTCACGGCAACAGCGGTAAATGGCTACACCTTC.

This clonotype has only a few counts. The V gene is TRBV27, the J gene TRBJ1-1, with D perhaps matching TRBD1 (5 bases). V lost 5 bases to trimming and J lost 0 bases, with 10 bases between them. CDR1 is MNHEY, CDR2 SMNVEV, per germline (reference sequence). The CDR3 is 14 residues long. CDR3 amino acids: CASSHPGLNTEAFF. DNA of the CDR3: TGTGCCAGCAGTCACCCAGGGTTGAACACTGAAGCTTTCTTT.

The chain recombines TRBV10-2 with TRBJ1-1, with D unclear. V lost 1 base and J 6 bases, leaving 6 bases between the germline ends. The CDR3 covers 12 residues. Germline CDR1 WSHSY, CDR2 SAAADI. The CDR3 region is CASSEYGAEAFF. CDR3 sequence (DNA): TGCGCCAGCAGTGAGTATGGGGCTGAAGCTTTCTTT.

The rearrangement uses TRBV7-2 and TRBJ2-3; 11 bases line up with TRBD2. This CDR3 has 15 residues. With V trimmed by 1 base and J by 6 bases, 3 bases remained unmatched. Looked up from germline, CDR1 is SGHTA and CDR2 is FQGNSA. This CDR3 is CASSLVAGGPDTQYF. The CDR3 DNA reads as TGTGCCAGCAGCTTAGTAGCGGGGGGGCCCGATACGCAGTATTTT.

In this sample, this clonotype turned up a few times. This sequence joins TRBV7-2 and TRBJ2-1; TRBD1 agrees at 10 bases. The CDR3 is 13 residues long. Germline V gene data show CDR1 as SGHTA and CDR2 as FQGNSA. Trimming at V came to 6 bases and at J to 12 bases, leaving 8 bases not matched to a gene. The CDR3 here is CASRSGQGLGQFF. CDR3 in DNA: TGTGCCAGCAGGTCGGGACAGGGGTTGGGGCAGTTCTTC.

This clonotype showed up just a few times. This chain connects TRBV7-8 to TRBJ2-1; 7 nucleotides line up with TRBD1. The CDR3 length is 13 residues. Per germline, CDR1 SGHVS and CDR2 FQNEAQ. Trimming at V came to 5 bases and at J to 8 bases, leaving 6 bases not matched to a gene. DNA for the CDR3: TGTGCCAGCAGCCTACAGGGGTGGGATGAGCAGTTCTTC. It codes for CASSLQGWDEQFF.

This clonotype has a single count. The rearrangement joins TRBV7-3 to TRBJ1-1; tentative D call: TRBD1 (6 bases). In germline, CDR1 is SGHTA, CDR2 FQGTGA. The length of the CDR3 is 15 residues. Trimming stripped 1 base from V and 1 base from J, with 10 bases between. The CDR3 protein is CASSLMAGANTEAFF. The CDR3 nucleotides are TGTGCCAGCAGCTTAATGGCAGGGGCGAACACTGAAGCTTTCTTT. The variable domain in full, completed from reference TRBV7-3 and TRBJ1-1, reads GAGVSQTPSNKVTEKGKYVELRCDPISGHTALYWYRQSLGQGPEFLIYFQGTGAADDSGLPNDRFFAVRPEGSVSTLKIQRTERGDSAVYLCASSLMAGANTEAFFGQGTRLTVV.

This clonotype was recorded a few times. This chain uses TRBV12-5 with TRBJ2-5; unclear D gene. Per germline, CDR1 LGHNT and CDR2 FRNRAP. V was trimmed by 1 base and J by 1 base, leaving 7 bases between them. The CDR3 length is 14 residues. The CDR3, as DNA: TGTGCTAGTGGTTTGGACATATTCCAAGAGACCCAGTACTTC. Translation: CASGLDIFQETQYF.

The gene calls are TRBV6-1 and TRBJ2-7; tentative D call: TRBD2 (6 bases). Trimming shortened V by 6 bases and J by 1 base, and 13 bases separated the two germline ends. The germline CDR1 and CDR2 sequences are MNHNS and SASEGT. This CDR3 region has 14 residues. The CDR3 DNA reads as TGTGCCAGCAGGGTGGAGGGAGCGTCCTACGAGCAGTACTTC. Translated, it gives CASRVEGASYEQYF.

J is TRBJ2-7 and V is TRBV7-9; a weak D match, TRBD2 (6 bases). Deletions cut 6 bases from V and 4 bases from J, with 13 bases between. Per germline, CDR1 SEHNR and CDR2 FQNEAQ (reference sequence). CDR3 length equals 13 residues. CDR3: CASSGGADYEQYF. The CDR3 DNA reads TGTGCCAGCAGTGGCGGGGCGGATTACGAGCAGTACTTC.

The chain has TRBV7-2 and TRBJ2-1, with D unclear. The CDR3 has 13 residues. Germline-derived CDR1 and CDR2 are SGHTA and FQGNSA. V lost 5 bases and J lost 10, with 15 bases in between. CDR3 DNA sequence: TGTGCCAGCAGCCCCCGCCCCTTGAGCGAGCAGTTCTTC. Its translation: CASSPRPLSEQFF. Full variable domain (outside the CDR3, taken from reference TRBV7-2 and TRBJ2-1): GAGVSQSPSNKVTEKGKDVELRCDPISGHTALYWYRQSLGQGLEFLIYFQGNSAPDKSGLPSDRFSAERTGGSVSTLTIQRTQQEDSAVYLCASSPRPLSEQFFGPGTRLTVL.

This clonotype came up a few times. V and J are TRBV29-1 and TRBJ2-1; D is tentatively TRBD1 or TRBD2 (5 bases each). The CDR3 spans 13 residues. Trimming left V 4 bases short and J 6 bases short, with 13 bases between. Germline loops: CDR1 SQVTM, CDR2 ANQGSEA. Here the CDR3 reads CSVGGSPFNEQFF. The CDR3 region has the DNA TGCAGCGTTGGGGGGAGTCCCTTCAATGAGCAGTTCTTC.

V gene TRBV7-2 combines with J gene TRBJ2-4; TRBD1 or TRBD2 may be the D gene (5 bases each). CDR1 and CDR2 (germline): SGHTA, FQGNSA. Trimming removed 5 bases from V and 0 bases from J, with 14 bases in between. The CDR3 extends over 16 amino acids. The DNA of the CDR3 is TGTGCCAGCAGCCCACGGGACGGACTAGCCAAAAACATTCAGTACTTC. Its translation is CASSPRDGLAKNIQYF. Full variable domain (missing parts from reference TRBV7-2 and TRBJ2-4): GAGVSQSPSNKVTEKGKDVELRCDPISGHTALYWYRQSLGQGLEFLIYFQGNSAPDKSGLPSDRFSAERTGGSVSTLTIQRTQQEDSAVYLCASSPRDGLAKNIQYFGAGTRLSVL.